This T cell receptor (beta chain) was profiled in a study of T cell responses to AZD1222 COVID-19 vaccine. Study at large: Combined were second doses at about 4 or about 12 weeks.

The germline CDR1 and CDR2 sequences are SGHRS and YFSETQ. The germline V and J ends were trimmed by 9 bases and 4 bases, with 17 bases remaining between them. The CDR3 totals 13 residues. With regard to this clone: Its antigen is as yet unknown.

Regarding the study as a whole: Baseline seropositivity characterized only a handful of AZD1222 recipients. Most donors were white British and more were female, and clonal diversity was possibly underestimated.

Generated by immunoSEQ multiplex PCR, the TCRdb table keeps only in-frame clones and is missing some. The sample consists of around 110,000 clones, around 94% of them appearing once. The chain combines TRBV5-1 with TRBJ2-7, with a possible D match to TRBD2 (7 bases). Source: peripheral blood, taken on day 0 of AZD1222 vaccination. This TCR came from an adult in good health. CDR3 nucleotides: TGCGCCACAAGGCGGGGGCAGGGGTACGAGCAGTACTTC. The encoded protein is CATRRGQGYEQYF.